The 17 T cell receptor beta chains below come from one sample, sequenced in a study of yellow fever vaccine responses in identical twins. Each CDR3 protein is one row after TCRdb ran MiXCR on the RT-PCR reads. The data hold 810 or so distinct CDR3 sequences, with 81% observed a single time. This specimen was T cells from blood (PBMCs), unsorted or a sorted subset (not recorded which), taken before or after yellow fever vaccination (not recorded which). These receptors came from a female donor who received the yellow fever vaccine.

This clonotype has more than one count but fewer than ten. The rearrangement links TRBV23-1 to TRBJ1-6, with TRBD1 identical over 7 bases. TRBV23-1 is placed among ORFs of uncertain function. V dropped 3 bases and J dropped 4; count of bases not matched to a gene: 6. The CDR3 has 16 residues. The CDR3 loop reads CASSHAGTDYNSPLHF. The DNA for the CDR3 is TGCGCCAGCAGTCATGCGGGGACAGATTATAATTCACCCCTCCACTTT.

In nucleotides, the CDR3 is TGTGCCAGCAGCTTTTGGAGAGAGAGATCCTACAATGAGCAGTTCTTC. Its protein product is CASSFWRERSYNEQFF. The chain carries TRBV13 and TRBJ2-1; no reliable D call. This CDR3 comprises 16 residues. Trimming pared 3 bases from V and 1 base from J, leaving 13 bases between. Germline V gene lookup returns CDR1 PRHDT and CDR2 FYEKMQ (reference sequence).

The rearrangement uses TRBV15 and TRBJ2-7; D possibly corresponds to TRBD2 (5 bases). The CDR3 sequence is 14 residues long. Germline V gene data show CDR1 as LNHNV and CDR2 as YYDKDF (reference sequence). V was trimmed by 0 bases and J by 5 bases, leaving 11 bases between them. In DNA, the CDR3 is TGTGCCACCAGCAGAGAACTCGGAGGCCACGAGCAGTACGTC. Protein: CATSRELGGHEQYV.

This chain connects TRBV30 to TRBJ1-2; tentatively, D is TRBD1 (5 bases). The CDR3 runs 12 residues. CDR1 is GTSNPN, CDR2 SVGIG, per germline (reference sequence). Trimming stripped 5 bases from V and 4 bases from J, with 11 bases between. The CDR3 sequence is CAWQGGVYGYTF. For the CDR3, the DNA is TGTGCCTGGCAGGGCGGAGTCTATGGCTACACCTTC. Full variable domain (remainder filled in from reference TRBV30 and TRBJ1-2): SQTIHQWPATLVQPVGSPLSLECTVEGTSNPNLYWYRQAAGRGLQLLFYSVGIGQISSEVPQNLSASRPQDRQFILSSKKLLLSDSGFYLCAWQGGVYGYTFGSGTRLTVV.

The rearrangement joins TRBV4-1 to TRBJ1-2; D is perhaps TRBD1 (5 bases). The CDR3 spans 12 residues. Trimming took 4 bases from V and 3 from J, leaving 6 bases between them. Looked up from germline, CDR1 is MGHRA and CDR2 is YSYEKL. The CDR3 sequence: CASSPGHYGYTF. The CDR3 nucleotides are TGCGCCAGCAGCCCGGGACACTATGGCTACACCTTC.

The V and J genes are TRBV4-2 and TRBJ2-7; D perhaps matches TRBD2 (5 bases). V lost 4 bases and J lost 1, with 11 bases in between. The germline V gene has CDR1 LGHNA and CDR2 YNFKEQ. The CDR3 loop spans 14 amino acids. CDR3 protein: CASSPEAGSYEQYF. The DNA of the CDR3 is TGTGCCAGCAGCCCTGAGGCGGGTTCCTACGAGCAGTACTTC.

This clonotype was detected only once. The V gene is TRBV12-5, the J gene TRBJ2-2; 11 positions agree with TRBD2. J gave up 5 bases and V 0 bases, and 8 bases lay outside the gene matches. The germline gives CDR1 LGHNT, CDR2 FRNRAP. This CDR3 is built from 18 residues. The CDR3 is CASGLVIAGGRTTGELFF. The CDR3 DNA reads as TGTGCTAGTGGTTTGGTCATAGCGGGAGGGCGTACTACCGGGGAGCTGTTTTTT.

By share of the sample, this clonotype is large (0.1 to 1%). The V gene is TRBV4-1, the J gene TRBJ2-1; 13 bases fit TRBD2. V lost 2 bases and J lost 8; bases outside the gene matches: 6. The CDR3 length is 16 residues. The germline CDR1 and CDR2 sequences are MGHRA and YSYEKL. Written as DNA, the CDR3 is TGCGCCAGCAGCCAATTGGGGACTAGCGGGATCTATGAGCAGTTCTTC. This gives the protein CASSQLGTSGIYEQFF.

The rearrangement uses TRBV4-1 and TRBJ1-1, with 7 bases that match TRBD1. Per the germline V gene, CDR1 is MGHRA and CDR2 is YSYEKL. V trimming: 2 bases; J trimming: 3 bases; junction bases outside the gene matches: 6. This CDR3 region has 15 residues. CDR3 loop: CASSQPTGIYTEAFF. DNA for the CDR3: TGCGCCAGCAGCCAACCGACAGGGATCTACACTGAAGCTTTCTTT.

CDR3 nucleotide sequence: TGTGCCAGCAGCCCACAACACAGCGGGAGGGCCCACGAGCAGTACTTC. It encodes CASSPQHSGRAHEQYF. The chain links TRBV11-2 to TRBJ2-7; 10 bases fit TRBD2. Germline lookup yields CDR1 SGHAT and CDR2 FQNNGV. V trimming: 5 bases; J trimming: 5 bases; junction bases outside the gene matches: 12. This CDR3 contains 16 residues.

This clonotype occurred a few times. This chain uses TRBV19 with TRBJ2-3; D is undetermined. The CDR3 length is 13 residues. V gave up 0 bases and J gave up 3 bases, with 4 bases separating them. CDR1 is LNHDA, CDR2 SQIVND, per germline (reference sequence). CDR3 amino acids: CASSIEWTDTQYF. The CDR3 DNA is TGTGCCAGTAGTATAGAGTGGACAGATACGCAGTATTTT.

This clonotype has only a few counts. The chain couples TRBV19 to TRBJ1-5, with D possibly being TRBD1 (5 bases). Germline CDR1 LNHDA, CDR2 SQIVND (reference sequence). CDR3 length: 12 amino acids. V lost 10 bases and J 5 bases, leaving 12 bases between the germline ends. This CDR3 is CATDSHDQPQHF. Here the CDR3 DNA reads TGTGCCACTGACAGCCACGATCAGCCCCAGCATTTT.

DNA for the CDR3: TGTGCCAGCAGCTTAGGCCCCGACAGGTCTGAAGCTTTCTTT. This gives the protein CASSLGPDRSEAFF. The chain couples TRBV13 to TRBJ1-1, with D perhaps matching TRBD1 (6 bases). From germline, CDR1 is PRHDT and CDR2 FYEKMQ (reference sequence). The CDR3 is made up of 14 amino acids. Trimming took 0 bases from V and 6 from J, leaving 11 bases between them.

The chain is built from TRBV15 and TRBJ2-1; 8 bases fit TRBD1. Germline V gene lookup returns CDR1 LNHNV and CDR2 YYDKDF (reference sequence). This CDR3 comprises 15 residues. J gave up 6 bases and V 3 bases, and 7 bases lay outside the gene matches. The CDR3 nucleotides are TGTGCCACCAGCAGTCCGGGACAGGTCTTCAATGAGCAGTTCTTC. It yields the protein CATSSPGQVFNEQFF.

The CDR3 sequence is CASSLTGSSSGNTIYF. As DNA, the CDR3 is TGTGCCAGCAGTCTTACAGGGTCAAGTTCTGGAAACACCATATATTTT. This chain joins TRBV6-1 and TRBJ1-3, with D possibly matching TRBD1 (6 bases). V dropped 5 bases and J dropped 1 base, with 15 bases sitting between them. Germline lookup yields CDR1 MNHNS and CDR2 SASEGT. The CDR3 sequence is 16 residues long.

The chain links TRBV4-3 to TRBJ2-7; D may be TRBD1 (5 bases). CDR1 is LGHNA, CDR2 YSLEER, per germline. Trimming left V 0 bases short and J 9 bases short, with 21 bases between. This CDR3 region has 16 residues. CDR3 amino acids: CASSQDPYVAGQGQYV. As DNA, the CDR3 is TGCGCCAGCAGCCAAGATCCATATGTGGCAGGCCAGGGGCAGTACGTC.

V gene TRBV10-3 combines with J gene TRBJ1-4; D unresolved. V shed 8 bases and J shed 3 bases, with 13 bases lying between them. Germline V gene sequence: CDR1 ENHRY, CDR2 SYGVKD. There are 14 residues in the CDR3. The CDR3 DNA reads as TGTGCCATCTGGGAGCCAGGACCTAATGAAAAACTGTTTTTT. Amino acids: CAIWEPGPNEKLFF.